A selection of T cell receptor beta chains follows, all from one sample in a study of CD8 T cells in ankylosing spondylitis. One entry per CDR3 protein results from TCRdb running MiXCR on the 5' RACE reads. The table has approximately 520,000 distinct CDR3 sequences, about 5.7% seen once. Source material: blood, either unsorted or a sorted T cell fraction (not recorded which). These receptors were collected from a male donor with ankylosing spondylitis. Both conserved end residues are part of each CDR3. Each record gives: clone size, V gene, D gene, J gene, CDR3 DNA, CDR3 protein. D genes are given only for firm matches. Clone size is given for some rows only: seen once, a few or many times, or a class if the clone is expanded.

abundance: many
v_gene: TRBV7-9
d_gene: TRBD1
j_gene: TRBJ2-7
CDR3nt: TGTGCCAGCAGCTTACAGGGGGCTGAAGAGCAGTACTTC
CDR3aa: CASSLQGAEEQYF

abundance: NA
v_gene: TRBV12-3/TRBV12-4
d_gene: NA
j_gene: TRBJ2-7
CDR3nt: TGTGCCAGCAGCCGTGGACTAAACAACTACGAGCAGTACTTC
CDR3aa: CASSRGLNNYEQYF

abundance: many
v_gene: TRBV20-1
d_gene: NA
j_gene: TRBJ1-2
CDR3nt: TGCAGTGCTAAGTTGGGGCTCTATGGCTACACCTTC
CDR3aa: CSAKLGLYGYTF

abundance: NA
v_gene: TRBV30
d_gene: TRBD1
j_gene: TRBJ2-1
CDR3nt: TGTGCCTGGAGTCGGGACAGGGTAAATGAGCAGTTCTTC
CDR3aa: CAWSRDRVNEQFF

abundance: NA
v_gene: TRBV7-6
d_gene: NA
j_gene: TRBJ2-5
CDR3nt: TGTGCCAGCAGCTCAGACGTTCTGGGGGAGACCCAGTACTTC
CDR3aa: CASSSDVLGETQYF

abundance: many
v_gene: TRBV6-2/TRBV6-3
d_gene: TRBD1
j_gene: TRBJ1-2
CDR3nt: TGTGCCAGCAGTTGGGACAGTTTCTATGGCTACACCTTC
CDR3aa: CASSWDSFYGYTF

abundance: many
v_gene: TRBV6-6
d_gene: NA
j_gene: TRBJ1-2
CDR3nt: TGTGCCAGCAGTTTACGACGAGGCTACACCTTC
CDR3aa: CASSLRRGYTF

abundance: few
v_gene: TRBV20-1
d_gene: NA
j_gene: TRBJ2-1
CDR3nt: TGCAGTGCTAGAGGATCCCCCAAACTGGATGAGCAGTTCTTC
CDR3aa: CSARGSPKLDEQFF

abundance: many
v_gene: TRBV15
d_gene: NA
j_gene: TRBJ1-2
CDR3nt: TGTGCCACCAGCACTCAGCGGGGGATCCTAAGCTATGGCTACACCTTC
CDR3aa: CATSTQRGILSYGYTF

abundance: NA
v_gene: TRBV24-1
d_gene: NA
j_gene: TRBJ1-1
CDR3nt: TGTGCCACCAGTGATTTTGAGGACGGAACGGGAACTGAAGCTTTCTTT
CDR3aa: CATSDFEDGTGTEAFF

abundance: NA
v_gene: TRBV10-3
d_gene: TRBD1
j_gene: TRBJ2-1
CDR3nt: TGTGCCATCAGTGGTTGGACAGGGGTAGGGAATGAGCAGTTCTTC
CDR3aa: CAISGWTGVGNEQFF

abundance: many
v_gene: TRBV5-1
d_gene: NA
j_gene: TRBJ1-2
CDR3nt: TGCGCCAGCAGCTTTCGGGGGGCGTTAGATGGCTATGGCTACACCTTC
CDR3aa: CASSFRGALDGYGYTF

abundance: NA
v_gene: TRBV20-1
d_gene: NA
j_gene: TRBJ2-1
CDR3nt: TGCAGTGCAAGTATGGGGGTCGGTGCCTACAATGAGCAGTTCTTC
CDR3aa: CSASMGVGAYNEQFF

abundance: many
v_gene: TRBV6-2/TRBV6-3
d_gene: NA
j_gene: TRBJ1-6
CDR3nt: TGTGCCAGCAGTTACTCGAAAGTTCGGGCAGCGAATTCACCCCTCCACTTT
CDR3aa: CASSYSKVRAANSPLHF

abundance: few
v_gene: TRBV5-1
d_gene: NA
j_gene: TRBJ2-5
CDR3nt: TGCGCCAGCAGCCTAACTGGGGCATTGTACCAAGAGACCCAGTACTTC
CDR3aa: CASSLTGALYQETQYF

abundance: NA
v_gene: TRBV20-1
d_gene: TRBD2
j_gene: TRBJ2-1
CDR3nt: TGCAGTGCTAGCGCCGGGACTAGCGGGGGTATCATCCTAAGGGAGCAGTTCTTC
CDR3aa: CSASAGTSGGIILREQFF

abundance: many
v_gene: TRBV29-1
d_gene: NA
j_gene: TRBJ1-1
CDR3nt: TGCAGCGCCCGAGAGGGCGCGGCCACTGAAGCTTTCTTT
CDR3aa: CSAREGAATEAFF

abundance: many
v_gene: TRBV29-1
d_gene: NA
j_gene: TRBJ1-1
CDR3nt: TGCAGCGTTGAAGAAGGGTCCGGGACTGAAGCTTTCTTT
CDR3aa: CSVEEGSGTEAFF

abundance: many
v_gene: TRBV7-2
d_gene: TRBD1
j_gene: TRBJ1-4
CDR3nt: TGTGCCAGCAGTAAGACAGGGTCGGGTGAAAAACTGTTTTTT
CDR3aa: CASSKTGSGEKLFF

abundance: many
v_gene: TRBV9
d_gene: NA
j_gene: TRBJ2-3
CDR3nt: TGTGCCAGCAGCGTAGGGGGCAGCCTCACAGATACGCAGTATTTT
CDR3aa: CASSVGGSLTDTQYF

abundance: many
v_gene: TRBV24-1
d_gene: TRBD1
j_gene: TRBJ2-5
CDR3nt: TGTGCCACCAGTGAGCAGGGGGCGCCGGTAGAGACCCAGTACTTC
CDR3aa: CATSEQGAPVETQYF

abundance: many
v_gene: TRBV4-1
d_gene: NA
j_gene: TRBJ1-1
CDR3nt: TGCGCCAGCAGCCAAGAGGAACAGTTGAACACTGAAGCTTTCTTT
CDR3aa: CASSQEEQLNTEAFF

abundance: NA
v_gene: TRBV7-2
d_gene: NA
j_gene: TRBJ1-3
CDR3nt: TGTGCCAGCAGCTTAGATTACGGGGGAAACACCATATATTTT
CDR3aa: CASSLDYGGNTIYF

abundance: many
v_gene: TRBV5-1
d_gene: TRBD2
j_gene: TRBJ2-1
CDR3nt: TGCGCCAGCAGCTTTTTCTTAAGCGGGAGTATTAATGAGCAGTTCTTC
CDR3aa: CASSFFLSGSINEQFF

abundance: many
v_gene: TRBV24-1
d_gene: TRBD1
j_gene: TRBJ2-1
CDR3nt: TGTGCCACCACCCCTACTCGACAGGGGGTGAGGGCTGAGCAGTTCTTC
CDR3aa: CATTPTRQGVRAEQFF

abundance: many
v_gene: TRBV29-1
d_gene: NA
j_gene: TRBJ1-2
CDR3nt: TGCAGCGTAGACAGCATCTTTGACTATGGCTACACCTTC
CDR3aa: CSVDSIFDYGYTF

abundance: many
v_gene: TRBV12-3/TRBV12-4
d_gene: NA
j_gene: TRBJ1-4
CDR3nt: TGTGCCAGCAGTTTTCAGTCACTCAATGAAAAACTGTTTTTT
CDR3aa: CASSFQSLNEKLFF

abundance: few
v_gene: TRBV7-2
d_gene: NA
j_gene: TRBJ1-2
CDR3nt: TGTGCCAGCAGCTACGGACACCTCCCGCGTGGCTACACCTTC
CDR3aa: CASSYGHLPRGYTF

abundance: many
v_gene: TRBV28
d_gene: TRBD2
j_gene: TRBJ2-1
CDR3nt: TGTGCCAGCAGTGCCTGGACTAGAGATAATGAGCAGTTCTTC
CDR3aa: CASSAWTRDNEQFF

abundance: many
v_gene: TRBV5-5
d_gene: NA
j_gene: TRBJ1-2
CDR3nt: TGTGCCAGCAGCTTGGAAGCGAATAGCGGCTACACCTTC
CDR3aa: CASSLEANSGYTF

abundance: many
v_gene: TRBV28
d_gene: NA
j_gene: TRBJ1-5
CDR3nt: TGTGCCAGCAGTTTAGGCGGGGCCAGCAATCAGCCCCAGCATTTT
CDR3aa: CASSLGGASNQPQHF

abundance: NA
v_gene: TRBV6-6
d_gene: TRBD2
j_gene: TRBJ2-4
CDR3nt: TGTGCCAGCAGCCGCGGACTAGCGGGGAATATGAAAAACATTCAGTACTTC
CDR3aa: CASSRGLAGNMKNIQYF

abundance: many
v_gene: TRBV4-2
d_gene: NA
j_gene: TRBJ2-1
CDR3nt: TGTGCCAGCAGCCAAGTAAGCCAATACAATGAGCAGTTCTTC
CDR3aa: CASSQVSQYNEQFF

abundance: few
v_gene: TRBV11-2
d_gene: NA
j_gene: TRBJ2-1
CDR3nt: TGTGCCAGCAGCTTAATTCGGGGGTCGTCCTACAATGAGCAGTTCTTC
CDR3aa: CASSLIRGSSYNEQFF

abundance: few
v_gene: TRBV28
d_gene: NA
j_gene: TRBJ2-2
CDR3nt: TGTGCCAGCACCCCTTTTTTTGGGGAGGGGGCTCGTACCGGGGAGCTGTTTTTT
CDR3aa: CASTPFFGEGARTGELFF

abundance: many
v_gene: TRBV20-1
d_gene: TRBD1
j_gene: TRBJ1-1
CDR3nt: TGCAGTGCCACCCAGGGGGCCGGGACTGAAGCTTTCTTT
CDR3aa: CSATQGAGTEAFF

abundance: many
v_gene: TRBV7-2
d_gene: NA
j_gene: TRBJ2-3
CDR3nt: TGTGCCAGCAGCTTTACCAGGGTGGCAGATACGCAGTATTTT
CDR3aa: CASSFTRVADTQYF

abundance: NA
v_gene: TRBV11-2
d_gene: TRBD2
j_gene: TRBJ2-1
CDR3nt: TGTGCCAGCAGCTTATGGGGTAGCGGGGGAAGCTCCTACAATGAGCAGTTCTTC
CDR3aa: CASSLWGSGGSSYNEQFF

abundance: many
v_gene: TRBV5-1
d_gene: NA
j_gene: TRBJ1-5
CDR3nt: TGCGCCAGCAGCTTGACCACGGGAAATCAGCCCCAGCATTTT
CDR3aa: CASSLTTGNQPQHF